This T cell receptor (beta chain) was found in a study of blood T cells in healthy people across ages. About the research overall: For every two T cells, template switching captured about one barcoded beta molecule. General study findings and limits: The long-lived group displayed more naive CD4+ cells, plus higher diversity, than the aged donors did.

Details on this clonotype: Antigen specificity is unknown.

Together with a sample-barcoded 5' primer, a J-beta primer mix was included in a second PCR lasting roughly 6 to 12 cycles. TCRdb independently ran MiXCR on the 5' RACE reads; one entry per CDR3 protein. The sample consists of fewer than 750,000 distinct CDR3 sequences, 45% to 60% of them appearing once. Donors ranged from about 6 to 95 years old and were healthy Caucasians in Russia. Germline V gene lookup returns CDR1 ENHRY and CDR2 SYGVKD. CDR3 size: 15 residues. V shed 9 bases and J shed 1 base, with 18 bases lying between them. Input material: blood. This chain connects TRBV10-3 to TRBJ1-1; D possibly corresponds to TRBD1 (5 bases). This clonotype was sampled from a woman of 80 years or more in good health. This CDR3 is CAIRRQMGTNTEAFF. As DNA, the CDR3 is TGTGCCATAAGAAGACAGATGGGCACGAACACTGAAGCTTTCTTT.